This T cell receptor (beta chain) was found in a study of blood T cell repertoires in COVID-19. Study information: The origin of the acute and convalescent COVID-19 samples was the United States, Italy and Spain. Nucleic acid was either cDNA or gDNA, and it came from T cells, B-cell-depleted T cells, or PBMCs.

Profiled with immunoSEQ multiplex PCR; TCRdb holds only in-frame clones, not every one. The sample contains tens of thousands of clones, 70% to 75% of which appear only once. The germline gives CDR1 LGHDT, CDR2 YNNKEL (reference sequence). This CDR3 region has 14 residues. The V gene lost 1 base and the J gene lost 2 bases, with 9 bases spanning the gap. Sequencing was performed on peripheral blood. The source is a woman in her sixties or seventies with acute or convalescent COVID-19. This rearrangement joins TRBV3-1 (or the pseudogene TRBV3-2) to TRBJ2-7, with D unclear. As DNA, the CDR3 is TGTGCCAGCAGCCAAGTCCCTGGCACCTACGAGCAGTACTTC. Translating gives CASSQVPGTYEQYF.